The 21 T cell receptor beta chains presented below share a single source sample, sequenced in a study of CD8+ T cells in alopecia areata. Sequencing templates came from extracted RNA that was reverse transcribed into cDNA. TCRdb's table, derived via immunoSEQ multiplex PCR, lists solely in-frame clones and lacks some. The sample contains more than 95,000 clones, 55% of which appear only once. Sequenced material: CD4+ T cells sorted from blood. These receptors were obtained from a human donor in good health.

The V gene is TRBV6-1, the J gene TRBJ2-3; the D is unclear. There are 11 residues in the CDR3. Germline values: CDR1 MNHNS, CDR2 SASEGT. The V end was cut by 11 bases, the J end by 4 bases, with 10 bases between. For the CDR3, the DNA is TGTGCCGCAAGTCGCGCAGATACGCAGTATTTT. Translated: CAASRADTQYF.

J is TRBJ1-1 and V is TRBV29-1, with 7 bases fitting TRBD1. Unmatched junction bases numbered 11, after V lost 4 bases and J lost 0 bases. This CDR3 has 16 amino acids. Germline V gene sequence: CDR1 SQVTM, CDR2 ANQGSEA. The CDR3 reads CSVVHPPGQLNTEAFF. CDR3 bases: TGCAGCGTTGTCCACCCACCGGGACAGCTGAACACTGAAGCTTTCTTT.

This clone appeared a few times. The chain uses TRBV29-1 and TRBJ1-5; 7 bases line up with TRBD1. This CDR3 contains 13 residues. Per the germline V gene, CDR1 is SQVTM and CDR2 is ANQGSEA. Losses at the gene ends were 7 bases for V and 3 bases for J; bases not matched to a gene: 6. CDR3 loop: CSAETGLNQPQHF. CDR3 sequence (DNA): TGCAGCGCCGAGACAGGGCTCAATCAGCCCCAGCATTTT.

The chain recombines TRBV19 with TRBJ1-5; D gene uncertain. This CDR3 contains 14 residues. The V gene's germline CDR1 is LNHDA and CDR2 SQIVND (reference sequence). Trimming shortened V by 3 bases and J by 6 bases, and 12 bases separated the two germline ends. The CDR3 sequence is CASSMGPTPQPQHF. CDR3 nucleotides: TGTGCCAGTAGTATGGGTCCGACTCCTCAGCCCCAGCATTTT.

The rearrangement uses TRBV30 and TRBJ1-5; maybe TRBD1 (5 bases). The CDR3 covers 15 residues. Trimming removed 0 bases at V and 4 bases at J, with 13 bases between. CDR1 GTSNPN and CDR2 SVGIG come from the germline V gene (reference sequence). CDR3 DNA: TGTGCCTGGAGTGTGGGTACAGGCCGAAATCAGCCCCAGCATTTT. Translating it yields CAWSVGTGRNQPQHF.

This clone turned up a few times. The chain joins TRBV30 to TRBJ2-3; tentatively, D is TRBD2 (6 bases). The CDR3 is made up of 14 amino acids. CDR1 and CDR2 from the germline V gene are GTSNPN and SVGIG (reference sequence). V lost 0 bases, J lost 2 bases, and 9 bases lay in between. The CDR3 reads CAWSVGGFTDTQYF. The CDR3 DNA sequence: TGTGCCTGGAGTGTAGGAGGGTTCACAGATACGCAGTATTTT.

In its sample, this clone was seen a few times. V gene TRBV29-1 combines with J gene TRBJ1-5; possibly TRBD1 for D (5 bases). Trimming took 6 bases from V and 6 from J, leaving 18 bases between them. Looked up from germline, CDR1 is SQVTM and CDR2 is ANQGSEA. The CDR3 is 14 amino acids. The CDR3 DNA reads TGCAGCGTCACGGATGGGGCAGCGGGTCAGCCCCAGCATTTT. Translating gives CSVTDGAAGQPQHF.

This clone occurred a few times. The V gene is TRBV30, the J gene TRBJ1-1, with D hard to call. CDR3 length equals 10 residues. V lost 5 bases and J lost 5, with 6 bases in between. Germline CDR1 is GTSNPN and CDR2 is SVGIG (reference sequence). CDR3 region: CAWGGTEAFF. As DNA, the CDR3 is TGTGCCTGGGGTGGTACTGAAGCTTTCTTT.

This clone has more than one count but fewer than ten. V is TRBV30 and J is TRBJ1-1; D unresolved. Between the trimmed V and J ends, which lost 2 bases and 12 bases, there was a span of 13 bases. The CDR3 is 11 amino acids. The germline V gene has CDR1 GTSNPN and CDR2 SVGIG (reference sequence). The CDR3 region is CAWSNGGYTFF. The CDR3 coding sequence is TGTGCCTGGAGTAATGGAGGGTATACTTTCTTT. Based on the CDR3 plus reference TRBV30 and TRBJ1-1, the full variable domain is SQTIHQWPATLVQPVGSPLSLECTVEGTSNPNLYWYRQAAGRGLQLLFYSVGIGQISSEVPQNLSASRPQDRQFILSSKKLLLSDSGFYLCAWSNGGYTFFGQGTRLTVV.

The chain links TRBV2 to TRBJ1-2, with D perhaps TRBD1 (5 bases). Germline CDR1 and CDR2: SNHLY and FYNNEI. V was trimmed by 5 bases and J by 5 bases, leaving 12 bases between them. The CDR3 is 13 amino acids. This CDR3 reads CASSRDGPYGYTF. CDR3 DNA: TGTGCCAGCAGTCGGGACGGTCCGTATGGCTACACCTTC.

The chain links TRBV11-2 to TRBJ2-7; D gene uncertain. In germline, CDR1 is SGHAT, CDR2 FQNNGV. V lost 0 bases and J 1 base, leaving 10 bases between the germline ends. The CDR3 loop spans 15 amino acids. The CDR3 reads CASSLDQVTSYEQYF. The CDR3 DNA reads TGTGCCAGCAGCTTAGACCAGGTGACTTCCTACGAGCAGTACTTC.

This sequence joins TRBV2 and TRBJ1-5, with D possibly TRBD1 on 5 matching bases. Trimming left V 4 bases short and J 0 bases short, with 10 bases between. The CDR3 spans 15 residues. Germline CDR1 is SNHLY and CDR2 is FYNNEI. The CDR3 coding sequence is TGTGCCAGCAGTGCTGAACAGGCTAGCAATCAGCCCCAGCATTTT. Translation: CASSAEQASNQPQHF.

The rearrangement links TRBV14 to TRBJ2-1; possible D gene TRBD2, 6 bases. CDR1 and CDR2 (germline): SGHDN, FVKESK. The CDR3 is 15 amino acids. The V end lost 3 bases, the J end lost 6 bases, and 15 bases lay between the germline ends. Here the CDR3 reads CASSQVQGGINEQFF. CDR3 bases: TGTGCCAGCAGCCAGGTTCAGGGCGGGATCAATGAGCAGTTCTTC.

V is TRBV7-6 and J is TRBJ2-5; 8 nucleotides match TRBD1. CDR1 and CDR2 from the germline V gene are SGHVS and FNYEAQ. CDR3 length: 17 residues. J gave up 5 bases and V 5 bases, and 16 bases lay outside the gene matches. This CDR3 reads CASSRNGQGRALETQYF. In DNA, the CDR3 is TGTGCCAGCAGCCGGAACGGACAGGGCCGGGCTTTGGAGACCCAGTACTTC.

This chain uses TRBV27 with TRBJ1-2, with TRBD1 identical over 10 bases. V shed 3 bases and J 8 bases; nucleotides not matched to a gene: 9. The CDR3 contains 15 residues. The germline CDR1 and CDR2 sequences are MNHEY and SMNVEV (reference sequence). CDR3: CASSLSGTGVGGYTF. The CDR3 coding sequence is TGTGCCAGCAGTTTGTCCGGGACAGGGGTAGGCGGCTACACCTTC.

Regarding this clone: Other DNA sequences in the sample encode the same CDR3. The V call is TRBV7-2, the J call TRBJ2-3, with D possibly TRBD1 on 6 matching bases. There are 14 residues in the CDR3. Germline CDR1 reads SGHTA; CDR2 reads FQGNSA. V was trimmed by 5 bases and J by 0 bases, leaving 9 bases between them. The CDR3 coding sequence is TGTGCCAGCAGCCCCGGACAGAGCACAGATACGCAGTATTTT. It codes for CASSPGQSTDTQYF.

J is TRBJ2-2 and V is TRBV29-1; possibly TRBD1 or TRBD2 for D (5 bases each). The CDR3 contains 16 residues. V dropped 7 bases and J dropped 0 bases, with 18 bases sitting between them. In germline, CDR1 is SQVTM, CDR2 ANQGSEA. CDR3 protein: CSALLGAATNTGELFF. CDR3 DNA sequence: TGCAGCGCCCTACTCGGGGCCGCTACGAACACCGGGGAGCTGTTTTTT.

The table lists this clone with a count of one. This chain links TRBV30 with TRBJ1-5; D is ambiguous. With 0 bases removed from V and 1 base from J, the gap between germline ends came to 4 bases. This CDR3 has 13 amino acids. Germline CDR1 is GTSNPN and CDR2 is SVGIG (reference sequence). In DNA, the CDR3 is TGTGCCTGGAGTGTACAAAGCAATCAGCCCCAGCATTTT. This translates into CAWSVQSNQPQHF.

The CDR3 here is CAWRGNSNQPQHF. DNA for the CDR3: TGTGCCTGGAGGGGGAACAGCAATCAGCCCCAGCATTTT. The chain has TRBV30 and TRBJ1-5; no clear D. The V gene lost 3 bases and the J gene lost 1 base, with 7 bases spanning the gap. The CDR3 is 13 amino acids. Germline lookup yields CDR1 GTSNPN and CDR2 SVGIG (reference sequence). Looking up the rest from reference TRBV30 and TRBJ1-5 gives the full variable domain: SQTIHQWPATLVQPVGSPLSLECTVEGTSNPNLYWYRQAAGRGLQLLFYSVGIGQISSEVPQNLSASRPQDRQFILSSKKLLLSDSGFYLCAWRGNSNQPQHFGDGTRLSIL.

The V gene is TRBV29-1, the J gene TRBJ2-2, with 8 bases lining up with TRBD2. The CDR3 is 15 amino acids. Unmatched junction bases numbered 9, after V lost 4 bases and J lost 5 bases. CDR1 SQVTM and CDR2 ANQGSEA come from the germline V gene. CDR3 sequence (DNA): TGCAGCGTTGGCGGGGCTAGCGGGTTAACCGGGGAGCTGTTTTTT. Encoded protein: CSVGGASGLTGELFF.

Written as DNA, the CDR3 is TGTGCCTGGACGAACAGGAGACTGAACACTGAAGCTTTCTTT. This translates into CAWTNRRLNTEAFF. This chain links TRBV30 with TRBJ1-1; a weak D match, TRBD1 (5 bases). V was shortened by 4 bases and J by 0 bases, with 12 bases between the two germline ends. The length of the CDR3 is 14 residues. The germline V gene encodes CDR1 GTSNPN and CDR2 SVGIG (reference sequence).